Presented here are 32 T cell receptor beta chains from one specimen sequenced in a study of blood T cells in healthy people across ages. Sample-barcoded 5' priming and a J-beta primer mix drove a second PCR of roughly 6 to 12 cycles. TCRdb fed the 5' RACE reads into MiXCR, producing one record per CDR3 protein. The sample shows about a million distinct CDR3 sequences, around two fifths of them seen only once. Specimen: blood. The receptors here all came from a man in his late teens or twenties in good health.

This clonotype has a handful of counts. The chain couples TRBV2 to TRBJ1-5, with D unresolved. This CDR3 has 14 residues. Germline V gives CDR1 SNHLY, CDR2 FYNNEI. Trimming removed 7 bases from V and 3 bases from J, with 13 bases in between. The DNA of the CDR3 is TGTGCCAGCACCCTCTTGGGCTACAATCAGCCCCAGCATTTT. Its translation: CASTLLGYNQPQHF.

The chain recombines TRBV6-6 with TRBJ1-1; no clear D. The CDR3 has 11 residues. The V gene lost 5 bases and the J gene lost 7 bases, with 8 bases spanning the gap. The germline CDR1 and CDR2 sequences are MNHNY and SVGAGI (reference sequence). The CDR3 loop is CASSQRDEAFF. CDR3 coding DNA: TGTGCCAGCAGTCAAAGGGATGAAGCTTTCTTT.

The table lists this clonotype with a few counts. The genes are TRBV10-3 and TRBJ1-6; 9 nucleotides line up with TRBD1. Looked up from germline, CDR1 is ENHRY and CDR2 is SYGVKD. This CDR3 contains 15 residues. Trimming removed 8 bases from V and 7 bases from J; junction bases left unmatched: 9. As DNA, the CDR3 is TGTGCCATCCACAGGGGACAGGGTGAAAATTCACCCCTCCACTTT. It encodes CAIHRGQGENSPLHF.

A few counts support this clonotype. The chain employs TRBV27 and TRBJ2-6; tentatively, D is TRBD1 (5 bases). The CDR3 is 16 amino acids. CDR1 and CDR2 from the germline V gene are MNHEY and SMNVEV (reference sequence). The V end was cut by 5 bases, the J end by 1 base, with 12 bases between. Here the CDR3 DNA reads TGTGCCAGCAGTCCTTACGCAGGGTCTGGGGCCAACGTCCTGACTTTC. Its translation is CASSPYAGSGANVLTF.

This clonotype was seen a handful of times. The chain joins TRBV20-1 to TRBJ2-5; perhaps TRBD2 as D (6 bases). The CDR3 runs 11 residues. The germline V gene encodes CDR1 DFQATT and CDR2 SNEGSKA (reference sequence). The CDR3 region is CKPTGGNEQYF. The CDR3 bases are TGCAAACCAACCGGGGGAAATGAGCAGTACTTC.

This sequence joins TRBV29-1 and TRBJ1-4, with D hard to call. CDR1 SQVTM and CDR2 ANQGSEA come from the germline V gene. V lost 1 base, J lost 11 bases, and 17 bases lay in between. The CDR3 has 14 amino acids. The CDR3 is CSVEAREEGSKLFF. CDR3 nucleotides: TGCAGCGTTGAAGCTCGGGAGGAAGGGAGCAAACTGTTTTTT.

Of note for this clonotype: A much larger clone differs from this one at a single base, so this may be a read error. The chain employs TRBV14 and TRBJ2-1, with a possible D match to TRBD2 (5 bases). This CDR3 is built from 14 residues. Germline V gene lookup returns CDR1 SGHDN and CDR2 FVKESK. As DNA, the CDR3 is TGTACCAGCAGCCCACCGGGAAGGCTCCATGAGCAGTTCTTC. This sequence encodes CTSSPPGRLHEQFF.

This clonotype was counted between two and nine times. The chain carries TRBV5-1 and TRBJ2-1, with no clear D. CDR1 and CDR2 from the germline V gene are SGHRS and YFSETQ. V was shortened by 0 bases and J by 4 bases, with 17 bases between the two germline ends. The CDR3 is 17 residues long. Here the CDR3 DNA reads TGCGCCAGCAGCTTGGGGGTTGGGCAGGCTATATACAATGAGCAGTTCTTC. Amino acid sequence: CASSLGVGQAIYNEQFF.

This clonotype was detected only a few times. The chain uses TRBV7-2 and TRBJ2-3, with unresolved D. The germline V gene has CDR1 SGHTA and CDR2 FQGNSA. CDR3 length: 13 residues. Trimming removed 10 bases at V and 0 bases at J, with 11 bases between. The CDR3 DNA follows: TGTGCCACCTGCCTCCTTAGCACAGATACGCAGTATTTT. This encodes CATCLLSTDTQYF.

The chain couples TRBV20-1 to TRBJ2-1; the match to TRBD2 covers 10 bases. The CDR3 loop spans 15 amino acids. The V and J ends lost 3 bases and 7 bases, in that order; junction bases with no gene match: 9. The V gene's germline CDR1 is DFQATT and CDR2 SNEGSKA (reference sequence). CDR3 sequence reads: CSARRLAGAGNEQFF. DNA of the CDR3: TGCAGTGCTAGGAGGCTAGCGGGGGCAGGGAATGAGCAGTTCTTC.

This chain connects TRBV19 to TRBJ1-5; D is ambiguous. Looked up from germline, CDR1 is LNHDA and CDR2 is SQIVND (reference sequence). This CDR3 spans 13 amino acids. V was trimmed by 7 bases and J by 5 bases, leaving 12 bases between them. CDR3 DNA: TGTGCCAGTAACACAGAGGGCCATCAGCCCCAGCATTTT. Amino acid sequence: CASNTEGHQPQHF.

The rearrangement joins TRBV7-2 to TRBJ2-3, with a possible D match to TRBD1 (5 bases). V was cut by 10 bases and J by 5 bases, with 19 bases left in between. The germline gives CDR1 SGHTA, CDR2 FQGNSA. This CDR3 is 14 amino acids long. DNA for the CDR3: TGTGCCACGAGCAGGGCAGGAGTAGGAGATACGCAGTATTTT. Translated, it gives CATSRAGVGDTQYF.

The rearrangement uses TRBV20-1 and TRBJ2-1; 12 nucleotides align to TRBD2. V lost 4 bases to trimming and J lost 8 bases; unmatched junction nucleotides: 15. This CDR3 is built from 17 residues. CDR1 DFQATT and CDR2 SNEGSKA come from the germline V gene (reference sequence). The CDR3: CSAIPSLAGGFNHEQFF. Written as DNA, the CDR3 is TGCAGTGCTATCCCCTCACTAGCGGGGGGATTTAACCATGAGCAGTTCTTC.

The rearrangement links TRBV30 to TRBJ1-2; D is unclear. With 1 base removed from V and 0 bases from J, the gap between germline ends came to 6 bases. The germline gives CDR1 GTSNPN, CDR2 SVGIG (reference sequence). The CDR3 extends over 13 amino acids. The CDR3 DNA sequence: TGTGCCTGGAGTGCTGGATCTAACTATGGCTACACCTTC. Translating it yields CAWSAGSNYGYTF.

On this clonotype: Its ends do not fully match the called genes, so a read error is possible. V is TRBV5-1 and J is TRBJ2-3; TRBD1 matches 11 bases. CDR1 and CDR2 from the germline V gene are SGHRS and YFSETQ. The CDR3 runs to 14 residues. Here the CDR3 reads CASRRTGGTDTRYF. The CDR3 DNA reads TGCGCCAGCCGACGGACAGGGGGCACAGATACGCGGTATTTT.

The chain is built from TRBV29-1 and TRBJ2-1; the match to TRBD2 covers 10 bases. The V and J ends lost 5 bases and 2 bases, in that order; junction bases with no gene match: 6. Germline CDR1 reads SQVTM; CDR2 reads ANQGSEA. CDR3 size: 15 residues. CDR3 nucleotides: TGCAGCGTTAGGTCTAGCGGGGGACCCTACAATGAGCAGTTCTTC. Its protein is CSVRSSGGPYNEQFF.

This rearrangement joins TRBV10-3 to TRBJ1-2; maybe TRBD1 (5 bases). CDR3 size: 16 residues. Trimming took 4 bases from V and 6 from J, leaving 21 bases between them. Germline V gene lookup returns CDR1 ENHRY and CDR2 SYGVKD. The CDR3 here is CAISASSPGRSNGYTF. The CDR3 DNA follows: TGTGCCATCAGTGCATCGTCTCCGGGACGCTCGAATGGCTACACCTTC.

This clonotype was found many times. The CDR3 loop is CSAGTSVGTQYF. The DNA of the CDR3 is TGCAGCGCCGGGACTAGCGTTGGTACGCAGTATTTT. The chain couples TRBV29-1 to TRBJ2-3, with TRBD2 matching over 10 bases. CDR3 size: 12 residues. V lost 7 bases and J lost 8; bases outside the gene matches: 6. Germline loops: CDR1 SQVTM, CDR2 ANQGSEA.

There are a few counts of this clonotype. The V gene is TRBV6-6, the J gene TRBJ1-6; 10 bases line up with TRBD1. The V gene's germline CDR1 is MNHNY and CDR2 SVGAGI (reference sequence). The trim removed 3 bases at V and 8 bases at J, leaving 10 bases unmatched. This CDR3 is built from 17 residues. The CDR3 DNA sequence: TGTGCCAGCAGTTATTTCCTGACAGGGGGCGTCGATTCACCCCTCCACTTT. This codes for CASSYFLTGGVDSPLHF.

J is TRBJ1-2 and V is TRBV7-2, with D possibly being TRBD1 (6 bases). V lost 1 base and J lost 4, with 16 bases in between. Germline loops: CDR1 SGHTA, CDR2 FQGNSA. This CDR3 spans 16 amino acids. The CDR3 region is CASSLVSQGTGYGYTF. The CDR3 DNA reads TGTGCCAGCAGCTTAGTATCCCAGGGGACGGGCTATGGCTACACCTTC.

This clonotype was observed a few times. The chain couples TRBV2 to TRBJ1-2; D is perhaps TRBD1 (5 bases). In germline, CDR1 is SNHLY, CDR2 FYNNEI. The CDR3 spans 12 residues. The V and J ends lost 8 bases and 4 bases respectively, with 11 bases between them. CDR3 nucleotides: TGTGCCAGCTTTCAGGACATCTATGGCTACACCTTC. This gives the protein CASFQDIYGYTF. The full variable domain, completed using reference TRBV2 and TRBJ1-2, is EPEVTQTPSHQVTQMGQEVILRCVPISNHLYFYWYRQILGQKVEFLVSFYNNEISEKSEIFDDQFSVERPDGSNFTLKIRSTKLEDSAMYFCASFQDIYGYTFGSGTRLTVV.

This chain uses TRBV7-2 with TRBJ2-1; perhaps TRBD2 as D (6 bases). This CDR3 is built from 16 residues. Per the germline V gene, CDR1 is SGHTA and CDR2 is FQGNSA. The V gene lost 0 bases and the J gene lost 7 bases, with 16 bases spanning the gap. The CDR3, as DNA: TGTGCCAGCAGCTTAGCGACTAGGGCGAGGGGTAATGAGCAGTTCTTC. It translates to CASSLATRARGNEQFF.

For this clonotype: At one boundary the junction diverges from the germline segment, which might be a read error. The chain combines TRBV6-5 with TRBJ2-5; D not certain. The CDR3 consists of 15 residues. Per germline, CDR1 MNHEY and CDR2 SVGAGI. The CDR3 loop is CVSSYSMAKQETQYF. The CDR3 region has the DNA TGTGTCAGCAGTTACTCGATGGCCAAACAAGAGACCCAGTACTTC.

This clonotype came up once. CDR3 protein: CASSLYLTGFGGELFF. The CDR3 DNA reads TGTGCCAGCAGTTTATACCTAACAGGGTTCGGCGGGGAGCTGTTTTTT. This sequence joins TRBV27 and TRBJ2-2; the D gene is possibly TRBD1 (6 bases). CDR1 MNHEY and CDR2 SMNVEV come from the germline V gene (reference sequence). The CDR3 consists of 16 residues. V lost 1 base and J lost 7, with 16 bases in between.

This clonotype was found a few times. J is TRBJ1-1 and V is TRBV3-1, with TRBD1 as a possible D gene (5 bases). V lost 7 bases, J lost 7 bases, and 13 bases lay in between. CDR3 length equals 12 residues. The germline V gene has CDR1 LGHDT and CDR2 YNNKEL (reference sequence). The CDR3 bases are TGTGCCAGCACCCAGGGAAGCCGTGAAGCTTTCTTT. Translating gives CASTQGSREAFF.

This rearrangement joins TRBV24-1 to TRBJ2-6; the D is unclear. CDR1 and CDR2 from the germline V gene are KGHDR and SFDVKD. The V and J ends lost 4 bases and 0 bases respectively, with 6 bases between them. This CDR3 is 15 amino acids long. The CDR3, as DNA: TGTGCCACCAGTGACGGGTCCTCTGGGGCCAACGTCCTGACTTTC. Residues: CATSDGSSGANVLTF.

A few counts support this clonotype. This chain uses TRBV10-3 with TRBJ2-2; a possible D gene is TRBD2 (6 bases). The CDR3 is made up of 14 amino acids. Trimming removed 9 bases from V and 0 bases from J, with 11 bases in between. In germline, CDR1 is ENHRY, CDR2 SYGVKD. The CDR3: CAMSRLANTGELFF. The CDR3 nucleotides are TGTGCCATGAGTCGACTAGCGAACACCGGGGAGCTGTTTTTT.

This clonotype was detected a few times. V usage is TRBV20-1 and J usage is TRBJ2-5; weak D call: TRBD1 (6 bases). This CDR3 comprises 16 residues. Trimming took 2 bases from V and 3 from J, leaving 19 bases between them. Germline loops: CDR1 DFQATT, CDR2 SNEGSKA (reference sequence). The CDR3 sequence is CSARRDKPFSKETQYF. The CDR3, as DNA: TGCAGTGCTAGAAGGGACAAGCCCTTTTCCAAAGAGACCCAGTACTTC.

This clonotype was detected only a few times. The rearrangement links TRBV14 to TRBJ2-1; D gene unclear. From germline, CDR1 is SGHDN and CDR2 FVKESK. The CDR3 spans 14 residues. Trimming shortened V by 5 bases and J by 2 bases, and 10 bases separated the two germline ends. CDR3 in DNA: TGTGCCAGCAGCGCCCTCTACCCCTACAATGAGCAGTTCTTC. This codes for CASSALYPYNEQFF.

In its sample, this clonotype was seen a few times. V and J are TRBV7-3 and TRBJ1-2; 7 bases match TRBD1. Germline V gene lookup returns CDR1 SGHTA and CDR2 FQGTGA. The CDR3 is 14 residues long. The V segment lost 5 bases and the J segment 4 bases; nucleotides outside the gene matches: 7. The CDR3 region is CASSPGTASYGYTF. The CDR3, as DNA: TGTGCCAGCAGCCCGGGGACAGCTAGCTATGGCTACACCTTC.

This chain joins TRBV18 and TRBJ1-2; 8 bases map to TRBD1. The CDR3 totals 16 residues. CDR1 and CDR2 from the germline V gene are KGHSH and LQKENI. V dropped 6 bases and J dropped 2; count of bases not matched to a gene: 11. The CDR3 spells CASSQGQADQNYGYTF. The CDR3 DNA is TGTGCCAGCTCCCAGGGACAGGCCGACCAAAACTATGGCTACACCTTC. Full variable domain (remainder filled in from reference TRBV18 and TRBJ1-2): NAGVMQNPRHLVRRRGQEARLRCSPMKGHSHVYWYRQLPEEGLKFMVYLQKENIIDESGMPKERFSAEFPKEGPSILRIQQVVRGDSAAYFCASSQGQADQNYGYTFGSGTRLTVV.

The genes are TRBV2 and TRBJ2-1; D is uncertain. With 0 bases removed from V and 10 bases from J, the gap between germline ends came to 13 bases. Germline lookup yields CDR1 SNHLY and CDR2 FYNNEI. This CDR3 spans 14 amino acids. As DNA, the CDR3 is TGTGCCAGCAGTGAAGCTAACAGCTCCTACGAGCAGTTCTTC. It yields the protein CASSEANSSYEQFF. The full variable domain, with the rest looked up from reference TRBV2 and TRBJ2-1, is EPEVTQTPSHQVTQMGQEVILRCVPISNHLYFYWYRQILGQKVEFLVSFYNNEISEKSEIFDDQFSVERPDGSNFTLKIRSTKLEDSAMYFCASSEANSSYEQFFGPGTRLTVL.